The present T cell receptor beta chain was sequenced within a study of CD8 T cells in Susac syndrome. Random hexamers were used to reverse transcribe roughly 0.45 to 1 ug of RNA. Each CDR3 protein gets one entry after TCRdb re-called the immunoSEQ multiplex PCR reads with MiXCR. The repertoire consists of about 300,000 distinct CDR3 sequences, with 65% to 90% occurring once and the leading ten covering 0.21%. The authors negatively isolated CD8+ and CD4+ T cells and FACS-enriched TEMRA cells. Regarding the study as a whole: The study's TCR sequencing and HLA analysis covered a relatively small number of individuals, and the study acknowledged this.

The CDR3 is 11 amino acids. The germline V gene has CDR1 LGHDT and CDR2 YNNKEL (reference sequence). V dropped 4 bases and J dropped 10 bases, with 7 bases sitting between them. Concerning this clonotype: The target antigen is unknown.

This receptor was obtained from a human donor with multiple sclerosis. This chain joins TRBV3-1 and TRBJ2-2; D call uncertain. Sample: CD8+ T cells from PBMCs. The DNA of the CDR3 is TGTGCCAGCAGCCGGCTAGAGGAGCTGTTTTTT. The encoded protein is CASSRLEELFF.